Reported below is one TCR beta chain. The sample comes from a study of blood T cell repertoires in COVID-19. Study summary: COVID-19 samples collected from the United States, Italy and Spain covered acute and convalescent phases. T cells, B-cell-depleted T cells, or PBMCs provided the cDNA or gDNA that served as material.

Germline V gene data show CDR1 as SEHNR and CDR2 as FQNEAQ (reference sequence). The CDR3 length is 15 residues. Trimming shortened V by 1 base and J by 0 bases, and 9 bases separated the two germline ends. Clones were sequenced by immunoSEQ multiplex PCR, and TCRdb holds only the in-frame ones, with some missing. Counted here are 250,000 or so clones, about 86% occurring once; the ten biggest clones make up about 9%. V is TRBV7-9 and J is TRBJ1-2; D is unresolved. Material: peripheral blood. The TCR was taken from an elderly man with acute or convalescent COVID-19. DNA of the CDR3: TGTGCCAGCAGCTTAGTGAGTCTGGCTAACTATGGCTACACCTTC. Its protein is CASSLVSLANYGYTF.